The clone carrying this TCR beta chain showed up many times. The antigen remains unidentified. This specimen belongs to a study of T-cell memory formation after mild COVID-19. Broader study findings: While clones contracting from day 15 to 85 were balanced between CD4 and CD8, later expanders leaned CD4+. Pre-infection memory held some responding clones, suggesting pre-existing cross-reactive T cells responded. Chiefly within CM and EM were the contracting CD4+ clones; CD8+ ones were within EMRA.

TCRdb called the 5' RACE reads again in MiXCR, with one record for every CDR3 protein. The top ten clones hold 22% of a sample with more than 300,000 distinct CDR3 sequences, approximately 15% of them seen once. This CDR3 is built from 15 residues. With 5 bases removed from V and 7 bases from J, the gap between germline ends came to 18 bases. CDR1 is MNHEY, CDR2 SMNVEV, per germline (reference sequence). The TCR comes from a man aged 18 to 30 who had mild COVID-19 (a few samples of this study predate the infection). Cell type and time point are not known. The chain uses TRBV27 and TRBJ1-5; D gene ambiguous. The sequenced sample was PBMCs or a T cell subset sorted from them (not recorded which). The CDR3 sequence: CASSPGYAAGQPQHF. The CDR3 bases are TGTGCCAGCAGTCCCGGGTATGCGGCCGGGCAGCCCCAGCATTTT.